The source of this TCR beta chain is a study of blood T cell repertoires in COVID-19. Study in general: T cells, B-cell-depleted T cells, or PBMCs provided the cDNA or gDNA that served as material.

The CDR3 covers 14 residues. V lost 5 bases to trimming and J lost 3 bases; unmatched junction nucleotides: 6. Germline V gives CDR1 SEHNR, CDR2 FQNEAQ (reference sequence). Using immunoSEQ multiplex PCR, the repertoire was profiled, and TCRdb retains in-frame clones only, with some absent. Found here are 100,000 to 150,000 clones, around 81% of them singletons; the top ten hold approximately 3.9%. This clone occurred a few times. The receptor was derived from a woman between 45 and 60 years old with acute or convalescent COVID-19. Sequencing was carried out using peripheral blood. The rearrangement joins TRBV7-9 to TRBJ2-7, with 8 bases lining up with TRBD1. This chain's CDR3 is CASSRGQGNYEQYF. CDR3 nucleotides: TGTGCCAGCAGCCGTGGACAGGGAAACTACGAGCAGTACTTC.